This section outlines one T cell receptor (beta chain) sequence together with its context. The sample comes from a study of blood T cell repertoires in COVID-19. In the study overall: The United States, Italy and Spain provided the acute and convalescent COVID-19 samples.

Residents of around 24 US areas, aged about 18 to 95 years, made up the participants. In assigning cohorts, the study relied on participant-reported clinical history. Using immunoSEQ multiplex PCR, the repertoire was profiled, and TCRdb retains in-frame clones only, with some absent. The sample shows approximately 360,000 clones, about 90% of them seen only once. The V gene's germline CDR1 is MDHEN and CDR2 SYDVKM. The CDR3 covers 15 residues. V lost 0 bases and J lost 0, with 8 bases in between. Source material: PBMCs or T cells enriched from blood (not recorded which). The rearrangement uses TRBV28 and TRBJ1-1, with D possibly being TRBD1 (6 bases). The receptor was isolated from a man in his forties or fifties in a cohort exposed to, infected with or recovered from COVID-19 (not recorded which). CDR3 amino acids: CASSLWGAMNTEAFF. In DNA form, the CDR3 reads TGTGCCAGCAGTTTATGGGGGGCGATGAACACTGAAGCTTTCTTT.